These T cell receptor beta chains were read from a single sample in a study of cytomegalovirus exposure and HLA in healthy donors. Measured with immunoSEQ multiplex PCR; TCRdb has only the in-frame clones, and not every one. The top ten clones hold 1% to 1.5% of a sample with 200,000 to 250,000 clones, approximately 81% of them seen once. Material for sequencing was PBMCs. The receptors derive from a human donor in good health. Both conserved end residues are trimmed from each CDR3. A row's size may be missing; if present it is once, few, many or a size class.

j_gene: TRBJ2-1; abundance: NA; len: 11; v_gene: TRBV6-1; CDR3aa: ASIWTSRGGQF
j_gene: TRBJ2-7; abundance: once; len: 17; v_gene: TRBV12-5; CDR3aa: ASGFVPIPLARHAYEQY
j_gene: TRBJ2-1; abundance: many; len: 13; v_gene: TRBV5-4; CDR3aa: ASSSQGSAGYEQF
j_gene: TRBJ1-5; abundance: few; len: 12; v_gene: TRBV4-1; CDR3aa: ASSQPTRAQPQH
j_gene: TRBJ2-1; abundance: NA; len: 14; v_gene: TRBV6-5; CDR3aa: ASSYRGGSSYNEQF
j_gene: TRBJ1-6; abundance: NA; len: 11; v_gene: TRBV6-6; CDR3aa: ASSSGGRSPLH
j_gene: TRBJ1-4; abundance: NA; len: 14; v_gene: TRBV5-1; CDR3aa: ASSTGQGATNEKLF
j_gene: TRBJ2-1; abundance: few; len: 11; v_gene: TRBV30; CDR3aa: AWIAGGPRGKF
j_gene: TRBJ2-3; abundance: NA; len: 9; v_gene: TRBV29-1; CDR3aa: SVLYIDTQY
j_gene: TRBJ2-1; abundance: NA; len: 12; v_gene: TRBV7-2; CDR3aa: ASSFLADYNEQF
j_gene: TRBJ2-2; abundance: NA; len: 13; v_gene: TRBV14; CDR3aa: ASSYLAGDTGELF
j_gene: TRBJ1-2; abundance: NA; len: 12; v_gene: TRBV5-4; CDR3aa: ASSLGQGGYGYT
j_gene: TRBJ2-5; abundance: NA; len: 10; v_gene: TRBV29-1; CDR3aa: SGQIHQETQY
j_gene: TRBJ2-1; abundance: few; len: 9; v_gene: TRBV2; CDR3aa: AGLRVREQF
j_gene: TRBJ2-7; abundance: NA; len: 16; v_gene: TRBV21-1; CDR3aa: ASSKAVVRGQLTYEQY
j_gene: TRBJ2-7; abundance: few; len: 12; v_gene: TRBV4-3; CDR3aa: ASSQDTGSYEQY
j_gene: TRBJ2-7; abundance: NA; len: 12; v_gene: TRBV10-3; CDR3aa: AIREPGQDYEQY
j_gene: TRBJ2-5; abundance: once; len: 14; v_gene: TRBV7-3; CDR3aa: ASSLGVAGVQETQY
j_gene: TRBJ2-1; abundance: NA; len: 13; v_gene: TRBV19; CDR3aa: ASKDNSAGADEQF
j_gene: TRBJ2-3; abundance: NA; len: 15; v_gene: TRBV7-8; CDR3aa: ASSLYRAPKGTDTQY
j_gene: TRBJ2-4; abundance: NA; len: 14; v_gene: TRBV4-1; CDR3aa: ASSQGPGLAKNIQY
j_gene: TRBJ2-7; abundance: NA; len: 14; v_gene: TRBV4-2; CDR3aa: ASSQVISGTSYEQY
j_gene: TRBJ2-7; abundance: NA; len: 11; v_gene: TRBV9; CDR3aa: ARQGNFVYEQY
j_gene: TRBJ2-7; abundance: NA; len: 13; v_gene: TRBV11-2; CDR3aa: ASSPRGGGAYEQY
j_gene: TRBJ2-5; abundance: NA; len: 14; v_gene: TRBV19; CDR3aa: ASSIGSSGSAETQY
j_gene: TRBJ2-1; abundance: NA; len: 12; v_gene: TRBV19; CDR3aa: ASNSGGSYNEQF
j_gene: TRBJ1-3; abundance: NA; len: 10; v_gene: TRBV6-5; CDR3aa: ASRQGFDTIY
j_gene: TRBJ2-7; abundance: NA; len: 14; v_gene: TRBV27; CDR3aa: ASSGTSSGRAYEQY